A single sample gave rise to the 9 T cell receptor beta chains below, sequenced in a study of CD4 T cells in relation to SARS-CoV-2 and coronaviruses. No antigen has been identified for these receptors. Sequencing used immunoSEQ multiplex PCR; TCRdb keeps in-frame clones, though not all of them. The repertoire holds about 20,000 clones, less than 70% seen once, with 15% to 20% in the top ten. Unexposed donor CD4+ T cells date from about 2011-2018, before the COVID-19 pandemic. After ten to eleven days of culture, CD4+ T cells were isolated. The specimen sequenced was CD4+ T cells from PBMCs, cultured in vitro. These receptors came from a human donor in good health.

This rearrangement joins TRBV20-1 to TRBJ2-7, with 7 bases lining up with TRBD2. Germline V gives CDR1 DFQATT, CDR2 SNEGSKA (reference sequence). V shed 3 bases and J 6 bases; nucleotides not matched to a gene: 11. This CDR3 is 14 amino acids long. CDR3 coding DNA: TGCAGTGCTAGTAGCGGACTAGGCCCCCTCGAGCAGTACTTC. Translating gives CSASSGLGPLEQYF.

This clone has just one count. The chain combines TRBV19 with TRBJ1-3; possible D gene TRBD1, 6 bases. The V end was cut by 6 bases, the J end by 0 bases, with 12 bases between. Germline loops: CDR1 LNHDA, CDR2 SQIVND (reference sequence). CDR3 length: 15 residues. CDR3 in amino acids: CASSFQGFSGNTIYF. CDR3 in DNA: TGTGCCAGTAGCTTTCAGGGGTTCTCTGGAAACACCATATATTTT.

The chain couples TRBV7-9 to TRBJ1-3; possibly TRBD1 for D (5 bases). Trimming took off 2 bases at V and 1 base at J, with 12 bases between the two ends. The germline gives CDR1 SEHNR, CDR2 FQNEAQ (reference sequence). The length of the CDR3 is 16 residues. For the CDR3, the DNA is TGTGCCAGCAGCTTAACCAGGGACTTTTCTGGAAACACCATATATTTT. Protein product: CASSLTRDFSGNTIYF.

V gene TRBV10-3 combines with J gene TRBJ1-1; D not resolved. The CDR3 has 16 amino acids. V was clipped by 10 bases and J by 5 bases, with 26 bases between them. Germline lookup yields CDR1 ENHRY and CDR2 SYGVKD. CDR3 protein: CATTSPEGRRATEAFF. DNA of the CDR3: TGTGCCACAACCTCGCCCGAAGGGCGAAGGGCGACTGAAGCTTTCTTT.

The sample holds a few counts of this clone. CDR3 bases: TGTGCCAGTAGTTGGGCAGTCTCGTTGAGGGATGAGCAGTTCTTC. Translated: CASSWAVSLRDEQFF. The chain links TRBV19 to TRBJ2-1, with D maybe TRBD2 (5 bases). Trimming stripped 5 bases from V and 8 bases from J, with 19 bases between. The CDR3 length is 15 residues. Germline CDR1 is LNHDA and CDR2 is SQIVND (reference sequence).

The CDR3 reads CASTQDRETQPQHF. The CDR3 region has the DNA TGTGCCAGTACCCAAGACAGGGAGACTCAGCCCCAGCATTTT. The chain employs TRBV19 and TRBJ1-5; the match to TRBD1 covers 7 bases. V lost 7 bases and J lost 6; bases outside the gene matches: 9. The CDR3 length is 14 residues. The germline V gene has CDR1 LNHDA and CDR2 SQIVND (reference sequence).

Written as DNA, the CDR3 is TGTGCCAGCAGCTTAGATCCCGGACCTCGTGAAAAACTGTTTTTT. Protein sequence: CASSLDPGPREKLFF. J is TRBJ1-4 and V is TRBV7-6; D gene unclear. The ends were cut back, 1 base at V and 7 bases at J, with 13 bases in the middle. Germline V CDR1 and CDR2: SGHVS, FNYEAQ. The CDR3 length is 15 residues.

V and J are TRBV6-5 and TRBJ1-4; maybe TRBD1 (5 bases). Per the germline V gene, CDR1 is MNHEY and CDR2 is SVGAGI. The CDR3 runs to 14 residues. Trimming removed 4 bases at V and 7 bases at J, with 13 bases between. CDR3 in DNA: TGTGCCAGCAGTTTCCAGGGCGGGGGTGAAAAACTGTTTTTT. Its protein is CASSFQGGGEKLFF.

V and J are TRBV6-5 and TRBJ2-3; D could derive from TRBD1 or TRBD2 (5 bases each). This CDR3 has 14 residues. Deletions cut 7 bases from V and 8 bases from J, with 19 bases between. CDR1 and CDR2 (germline): MNHEY, SVGAGI. This CDR3 is CASKGPGDLRTQYF. The CDR3 nucleotides are TGTGCCAGCAAGGGGCCCGGGGACCTCCGTACGCAGTATTTT.